This T cell receptor (beta chain) was sequenced in a study of blood T cell repertoires in COVID-19. Study-level background: Cohort 3 recovery required two negative PCRs, clearance, or symptom resolution. PBMCs, B-cell-depleted T cells, or T cells provided the cDNA or gDNA that made up the material.

Trimming cost V 4 bases and J 4 bases, with 40 bases left between them. The CDR3 contains 23 residues. In the source study's methods: Amplification of reference gene primers provided the estimated nucleated cell counts. Clones were sequenced by immunoSEQ multiplex PCR, and TCRdb holds only the in-frame ones, with some missing. Clonal size and the V and J genes are those of that table, whereas D and trimming came from the DNA. The repertoire holds hundreds of thousands of clones, 86% seen once, with approximately 2.8% in the top ten. The sequence came from a woman aged 45-65 years in a cohort exposed to, infected with or recovered from COVID-19 (not recorded which). This chain joins TRBV23-1 and TRBJ2-5, with a possible D match to TRBD1 (5 bases). TRBV23-1 is given ORF status, its function remaining uncertain. The sample was PBMCs or T cells enriched from blood (not recorded which). CDR3 in DNA: TGCGCCAGCAGTCGATCCAAGACAGTATTAGGGCCGATGCAAATAGGAAGAGGAGAGACCCAGTACTTC. Its protein is CASSRSKTVLGPMQIGRGETQYF.